The 2 T cell receptor beta chains listed next were all sequenced from one sample in a study of CD8 T cells in ankylosing spondylitis. TCRdb reanalysed the 5' RACE reads using MiXCR and keeps one entry per CDR3 protein. The sample has about 36,000 distinct CDR3 sequences, 6% seen once; the top ten hold around 12%. What was sequenced was blood, either unsorted or a sorted T cell fraction (not recorded which). The receptors stem from a male donor with ankylosing spondylitis or in good health (not recorded which).

This clonotype turned up a few times. This chain connects TRBV7-9 to TRBJ2-7, with D possibly being TRBD2 (5 bases). Per the germline V gene, CDR1 is SEHNR and CDR2 is FQNEAQ (reference sequence). V was trimmed by 5 bases and J by 2 bases, leaving 10 bases between them. The length of the CDR3 is 13 residues. CDR3 loop: CASSTSITYEQYF. Written as DNA, the CDR3 is TGTGCCAGCAGCACTAGTATAACCTACGAGCAGTACTTC.

This clonotype was recorded at least ten times. This chain's CDR3 is CASSHGGQNPFF. The DNA of the CDR3 is TGTGCCAGCAGCCATGGCGGGCAGAATCCTTTCTTT. This chain uses TRBV14 with TRBJ1-1; no firm D call. V dropped 3 bases and J dropped 12 bases, with 14 bases sitting between them. CDR1 is SGHDN, CDR2 FVKESK, per germline. This CDR3 is 12 amino acids long. The entire variable domain, with the rest obtained from reference TRBV14 and TRBJ1-1, is as follows: EAGVTQFPSHSVIEKGQTVTLRCDPISGHDNLYWYRRVMGKEIKFLLHFVKESKQDESGMPNNRFLAERTGGTYSTLKVQPAELEDSGVYFCASSHGGQNPFFGQGTRLTVV.